The T cell receptor (beta chain) under discussion was sequenced for a study of OX40 agonist ivuxolimab in advanced cancers. The wider study: Patients receiving dose escalation had hepatocellular carcinoma, melanoma, renal cell or head and neck cancer.

Libraries were prepared by immunoSEQ multiplex PCR; TCRdb keeps only in-frame clonotypes and omits some of them. The repertoire consists of over 90,000 clones, with 94% occurring once and the leading ten covering approximately 0.2%. The timepoints at which blood was sampled were baseline, cycle 4 day 1, and cycle 7 day 1. Trimming cost V 1 base and J 6 bases; bases outside gene matches: 2. This CDR3 has 15 residues. Germline V gene lookup returns CDR1 MNHEY and CDR2 SVGAGI. Comments on this clone: As yet, its antigen is unknown.

Overall study results and limits: The mean number of expanded clones was higher in CD8+ T cells than in CD4+.

The specimen was CD4+ or CD8+ T cells sorted from blood, collected in a trial of the OX40 agonist ivuxolimab. V and J are TRBV6-5 and TRBJ2-3; 12 nucleotides agree with TRBD2. The receptor was isolated from an adult with an advanced solid tumor such as melanoma, head and neck, liver or kidney cancer. This CDR3 is CASSYFGLAGDTQYF. CDR3 sequence (DNA): TGTGCCAGCAGTTACTTTGGACTAGCGGGGGATACGCAGTATTTT.